The 20 T cell receptor beta chains below all came from one sample that was sequenced in a study of T cells after yellow fever vaccination. TCRdb itself ran the 5' RACE reads through MiXCR, one entry per CDR3 protein. Among about 69,000 distinct CDR3 sequences listed, 5% to 6.5% were seen once. The sample in question was CD4+ T cells sorted from PBMCs, obtained about 2 weeks after the first yellow fever vaccination. Every receptor here comes from a young man who received the YFV17D yellow fever vaccine.

This clonotype was recorded at least ten times. The chain recombines TRBV18 with TRBJ1-2; 11 nucleotides match TRBD1. The V and J ends lost 3 bases and 6 bases, in that order; junction bases with no gene match: 3. This CDR3 comprises 14 residues. Germline V gene lookup returns CDR1 KGHSH and CDR2 LQKENI. The CDR3 DNA follows: TGTGCCAGCTCACCGGACAGGGGGCCCCATGGCTACACCTTC. Its protein product is CASSPDRGPHGYTF.

This clonotype has at least ten counts. The chain combines TRBV19 with TRBJ2-1; D is perhaps TRBD2 (6 bases). The CDR3 spans 11 residues. Germline V lookup: CDR1 LNHDA, CDR2 SQIVND (reference sequence). Trimming shortened V by 10 bases and J by 7 bases, and 11 bases separated the two germline ends. In DNA, the CDR3 is TGTGCCACCATCGCGGGGAATGAGCAGTTCTTC. It translates to CATIAGNEQFF.

This clonotype was recorded many times. The CDR3 here is CSASLGANQPQHF. The CDR3 DNA reads as TGCAGTGCTTCGCTAGGGGCCAATCAGCCCCAGCATTTT. The rearrangement uses TRBV20-1 and TRBJ1-5; D possibly corresponds to TRBD1 (5 bases). Germline loops: CDR1 DFQATT, CDR2 SNEGSKA (reference sequence). The CDR3 sequence is 13 residues long. The V gene lost 5 bases and the J gene lost 3 bases, with 11 bases spanning the gap.

This clonotype occurred many times. The rearrangement joins TRBV5-1 to TRBJ2-1; 12 nucleotides line up with TRBD1. Germline-derived CDR1 and CDR2 are SGHRS and YFSETQ. This CDR3 has 16 amino acids. The V and J ends lost 7 bases and 3 bases, in that order; junction bases with no gene match: 8. The CDR3 DNA reads as TGCGCCAGCCGGGACAGGGGGCGGCAGGGCTACAATGAGCAGTTCTTC. Its translation: CASRDRGRQGYNEQFF. Full variable domain (outside the CDR3, taken from reference TRBV5-1 and TRBJ2-1): KAGVTQTPRYLIKTRGQQVTLSCSPISGHRSVSWYQQTPGQGLQFLFEYFSETQRNKGNFPGRFSGRQFSNSRSEMNVSTLELGDSALYLCASRDRGRQGYNEQFFGPGTRLTVL.

In this sample, this clonotype turned up many times. This chain uses TRBV12-3 or TRBV12-4 with TRBJ1-4, with D perhaps TRBD1 (6 bases). The CDR3 is made up of 14 amino acids. V was shortened by 6 bases and J by 8 bases, with 16 bases between the two germline ends. CDR3: CASSSTTGNEKLFF. DNA for the CDR3: TGTGCCAGCAGCTCTACTACAGGGAACGAAAAACTGTTTTTT.

The chain employs TRBV3-1 and TRBJ2-2; D might be TRBD1 (6 bases). CDR3 size: 17 residues. The V end was cut by 11 bases, the J end by 0 bases, with 22 bases between. Per germline, CDR1 LGHDT and CDR2 YNNKEL (reference sequence). Here the CDR3 DNA reads TGTGCCTGCACCCAACCGACAGGATCGGCGAACACCGGGGAGCTGTTTTTT. Translation gives CACTQPTGSANTGELFF.

The table lists this clonotype with many counts. The CDR3 is CASSLGRGGARTDTQYF. The CDR3 DNA reads TGTGCCAGCAGCCTGGGGCGGGGCGGCGCCCGCACAGATACGCAGTATTTT. This rearrangement joins TRBV4-2 to TRBJ2-3; maybe TRBD2 (6 bases). V lost 4 bases and J 1 base, leaving 18 bases between the germline ends. Germline V gene lookup returns CDR1 LGHNA and CDR2 YNFKEQ. The CDR3 spans 17 residues.

In this sample, this clonotype turned up many times. J is TRBJ2-1 and V is TRBV5-1; 9 nucleotides align to TRBD2. V lost 4 bases, J lost 1 base, and 3 bases stayed unmatched. The CDR3 spans 15 residues. Germline V lookup: CDR1 SGHRS, CDR2 YFSETQ. The CDR3 sequence is CASSSSGGSYNEQFF. CDR3 in DNA: TGCGCCAGCAGCAGTAGCGGGGGATCCTACAATGAGCAGTTCTTC.

This clonotype was recorded many times. J is TRBJ2-3 and V is TRBV4-2; possible D gene TRBD2, 6 bases. Trimming pared 7 bases from V and 4 bases from J, leaving 18 bases between. The CDR3 is 15 amino acids. Germline V CDR1 and CDR2: LGHNA, YNFKEQ. The CDR3, as DNA: TGTGCCAGCACCCAGCAACCTAGCGCGGCAGATACGCAGTATTTT. Translation gives CASTQQPSAADTQYF.

This clonotype was detected ten times or more. The chain is built from TRBV4-3 and TRBJ2-2, with TRBD1 matching over 9 bases. This CDR3 region has 17 residues. CDR1 and CDR2 from the germline V gene are LGHNA and YSLEER. J was trimmed by 2 bases and V by 4 bases; bases with no gene match: 8. CDR3 bases: TGCGCCAGCAGCCGGCAACAGGGGGCGGGTAACACCGGGGAGCTGTTTTTT. It codes for CASSRQQGAGNTGELFF.

There are a few counts of this clonotype. The rearrangement links TRBV7-8 to TRBJ1-1; D is ambiguous. Trimming removed 5 bases from V and 0 bases from J, with 10 bases in between. From germline, CDR1 is SGHVS and CDR2 FQNEAQ. The CDR3 is 14 amino acids. The CDR3 loop reads CASSIHPMNTEAFF. CDR3 nucleotide sequence: TGTGCCAGCAGCATACATCCCATGAACACTGAAGCTTTCTTT. The full variable domain, completed using reference TRBV7-8 and TRBJ1-1, is GAGVSQSPRYKVAKRGQDVALRCDPISGHVSLFWYQQALGQGPEFLTYFQNEAQLDKSGLPSDRFFAERPEGSVSTLKIQRTQQEDSAVYLCASSIHPMNTEAFFGQGTRLTVV.

This clonotype was seen ten or more times. The chain carries TRBV2 and TRBJ2-1, with D perhaps TRBD2 (7 bases). Deletions cut 2 bases from V and 16 bases from J, with 15 bases between. Germline V gene sequence: CDR1 SNHLY, CDR2 FYNNEI. The CDR3 has 12 amino acids. CDR3 in amino acids: CASSEREGGPFF. CDR3 nucleotide sequence: TGTGCCAGCAGTGAAAGGGAGGGGGGGCCCTTCTTC.

This clonotype was seen at least ten times. This chain connects TRBV7-2 to TRBJ2-3, with D unclear. Trimming shortened V by 2 bases and J by 0 bases, and 18 bases separated the two germline ends. CDR3 size: 18 residues. Looked up from germline, CDR1 is SGHTA and CDR2 is FQGNSA. This chain's CDR3 is CASSLNPTIQFSTDTQYF. Here the CDR3 DNA reads TGTGCCAGCAGCTTAAACCCCACCATCCAATTTAGCACAGATACGCAGTATTTT.

This clonotype occurred many times. V and J are TRBV28 and TRBJ2-7; 9 bases match TRBD1. Looked up from germline, CDR1 is MDHEN and CDR2 is SYDVKM. The V gene end was trimmed by 4 bases and the J gene end by 3 bases; junction bases not matched to a gene: 7. This CDR3 has 15 amino acids. In DNA form, the CDR3 reads TGTGCCAGCAGTTCCCACGGACAGGGGCTCTACGAGCAGTACGTC. Translated, it gives CASSSHGQGLYEQYV.

The table lists this clonotype with many counts. The genes are TRBV4-3 and TRBJ2-2, with 11 nucleotides matching TRBD2. Germline values: CDR1 LGHNA, CDR2 YSLEER. The CDR3 has 16 residues. With V trimmed by 6 bases and J by 6 bases, 9 bases remained unmatched. The CDR3 bases are TGCGCCAGCAGTCTAAGACTAGCGGGGACGGCCGGGGAGCTGTTTTTT. This translates into CASSLRLAGTAGELFF.

This clonotype was observed at least ten times. V is TRBV4-1 and J is TRBJ1-4; D is possibly TRBD1 (5 bases). Germline CDR1 MGHRA, CDR2 YSYEKL. The CDR3 has 15 amino acids. V gave up 0 bases and J gave up 7 bases, with 12 bases separating them. The CDR3 sequence: CASSQEWGVGEKLFF. The CDR3 bases are TGCGCCAGCAGCCAAGAATGGGGGGTCGGTGAAAAACTGTTTTTT.

This clonotype was recorded many times. V and J are TRBV10-1 and TRBJ1-1; 9 positions agree with TRBD1. CDR3 length: 16 amino acids. The V gene end was trimmed by 3 bases and the J gene end by 2 bases; junction bases not matched to a gene: 7. CDR1 and CDR2 from the germline V gene are WNHNN and SYGVQD (reference sequence). In nucleotides, the CDR3 is TGCGCCAGCAGTGAATCCCAGGACAGGGGTAACACTGAAGCTTTCTTT. Protein product: CASSESQDRGNTEAFF.

This clonotype showed up many times. The chain uses TRBV7-6 and TRBJ2-2, with 9 bases aligning to TRBD2. The CDR3 sequence is 13 residues long. V was clipped by 8 bases and J by 14 bases; unmatched bases: 12. CDR1 is SGHVS, CDR2 FNYEAQ, per germline. CDR3 nucleotide sequence: TGTGCCAGCGGGGCCAGCGGGGGGCCGGTCCTGTTTTTT. Protein: CASGASGGPVLFF.

This clonotype showed up many times. J is TRBJ2-3 and V is TRBV12-3 or TRBV12-4, with 10 bases identical to TRBD2. CDR3 length equals 16 residues. V was pared by 1 base and J by 2 bases, with 3 bases of the junction left unmatched. CDR3 protein: CASSLGLAGVTDTQYF. As DNA, the CDR3 is TGTGCCAGCAGTTTAGGGCTAGCGGGGGTCACAGATACGCAGTATTTT.

This clonotype was seen many times. The chain has TRBV7-2 and TRBJ1-1; D might be TRBD1 (5 bases). V was trimmed by 5 bases and J by 4 bases, leaving 14 bases between them. Germline loops: CDR1 SGHTA, CDR2 FQGNSA. The CDR3 extends over 14 amino acids. In DNA, the CDR3 is TGTGCCAGCAGCCTCCGGCGCGGGGGCACTGAAGCTTTCTTT. This codes for CASSLRRGGTEAFF.